These 25 T cell receptor beta chains were all obtained from the same sample, sequenced in a study of OX40 agonist ivuxolimab in advanced cancers. Generated by immunoSEQ multiplex PCR, the TCRdb table keeps only in-frame clones and is missing some. The table has some 68,000 clones, around 87% seen once; the top ten hold about 4%. The material was CD4+ or CD8+ T cells sorted from blood, obtained in a trial of the OX40 agonist ivuxolimab. These TCRs come from an adult with an advanced solid tumor such as melanoma, head and neck, liver or kidney cancer.

This chain joins TRBV6-1 and TRBJ2-7; D may be TRBD2 (5 bases). The CDR3 contains 12 residues. Germline V gene data show CDR1 as MNHNS and CDR2 as SASEGT. V was shortened by 4 bases and J by 7 bases, with 11 bases between the two germline ends. CDR3 sequence reads: CASSAHWEEQYF. The CDR3 bases are TGTGCCAGCAGTGCTCACTGGGAGGAGCAGTACTTC.

The CDR3 DNA reads TGTGCCAGTAGTATATACTGGGACAGGGGGCCCCCAGATACGCAGTATTTT. As protein: CASSIYWDRGPPDTQYF. The V gene is TRBV19, the J gene TRBJ2-3; TRBD1 agrees at 12 bases. Germline V gene lookup returns CDR1 LNHDA and CDR2 SQIVND (reference sequence). The CDR3 runs 17 residues. J was trimmed by 4 bases and V by 2 bases; bases with no gene match: 7.

The rearrangement uses TRBV4-2 and TRBJ2-3, with D possibly matching TRBD2 (5 bases). The germline CDR1 and CDR2 sequences are LGHNA and YNFKEQ. This CDR3 contains 14 residues. Deletions cut 1 base from V and 2 bases from J, with 7 bases between. The CDR3 spells CASSQAGYTDTQYF. In nucleotides, the CDR3 is TGTGCCAGCAGCCAAGCGGGGTACACAGATACGCAGTATTTT.

The CDR3 sequence is CASSDGGLGHQETQYF. CDR3 DNA sequence: TGTGCCAGCAGCGATGGCGGCTTGGGCCACCAAGAGACCCAGTACTTC. The V call is TRBV7-9, the J call TRBJ2-5; D not resolved. Looked up from germline, CDR1 is SEHNR and CDR2 is FQNEAQ (reference sequence). The CDR3 is made up of 16 amino acids. V lost 5 bases, J lost 0 bases, and 16 bases lay in between.

Here the CDR3 reads CASSVQTVGDTQYF. DNA of the CDR3: TGTGCCAGCAGCGTTCAGACTGTGGGAGATACGCAGTATTTT. The V call is TRBV7-7, the J call TRBJ2-3; D unclear. The germline CDR1 and CDR2 sequences are SSHAT and FNYEAQ (reference sequence). The CDR3 is made up of 14 amino acids. V lost 5 bases and J lost 5, with 14 bases in between.

The J gene is TRBJ2-3, the V gene TRBV19; 7 nucleotides agree with TRBD1. Germline CDR1 and CDR2: LNHDA and SQIVND (reference sequence). Trimming removed 1 base from V and 2 bases from J; junction bases left unmatched: 6. The length of the CDR3 is 16 residues. The CDR3 loop reads CASSIAATGLTDTQYF. The CDR3 nucleotides are TGTGCCAGTAGTATAGCAGCGACAGGGCTCACAGATACGCAGTATTTT.

This sequence joins TRBV9 and TRBJ1-4; the D is unclear. The germline V gene has CDR1 SGDLS and CDR2 YYNGEE. V was pared by 0 bases and J by 14 bases, with 11 bases between. The CDR3 length is 12 residues. This CDR3 reads CASSVDGQILFF. The CDR3 DNA reads as TGTGCCAGCAGCGTAGATGGGCAGATCCTGTTTTTT.

This chain links TRBV25-1 with TRBJ2-1; D perhaps matches TRBD2 (6 bases). V lost 3 bases and J lost 2, with 14 bases in between. The CDR3 totals 16 residues. The V gene's germline CDR1 is MGHDK and CDR2 SYGVNS. CDR3 protein: CASSDSTEGPYNEQFF. The CDR3 bases are TGTGCCAGCAGTGACAGTACGGAGGGACCCTACAATGAGCAGTTCTTC.

This chain uses TRBV28 with TRBJ2-7; 9 bases align to TRBD2. The CDR3 has 16 amino acids. The trim removed 3 bases at V and 0 bases at J, leaving 6 bases unmatched. Germline V CDR1 and CDR2: MDHEN, SYDVKM. The CDR3 is CASSFTLAGLSYEQYF. The CDR3 DNA sequence: TGTGCCAGCAGTTTTACCCTAGCGGGGCTCTCCTACGAGCAGTACTTC.

The chain is built from TRBV6-1 and TRBJ2-5; D is uncertain. The CDR3 loop spans 11 amino acids. Trimming pared 2 bases from V and 5 bases from J, leaving 3 bases between. Germline CDR1 is MNHNS and CDR2 is SASEGT. The CDR3 DNA reads TGTGCCAGCAGTGAAAGGGAGACCCAGTACTTC. As protein: CASSERETQYF.

The chain has TRBV27 and TRBJ1-5, with 7 positions matching TRBD1. V lost 5 bases, J lost 7 bases, and 5 bases stayed unmatched. Germline V lookup: CDR1 MNHEY, CDR2 SMNVEV (reference sequence). CDR3 length equals 13 residues. The CDR3 DNA reads as TGTGCCAGCAGTCAGACAGGGTTGCAGCCCCAGCATTTT. Amino acids: CASSQTGLQPQHF.

This clone was counted between two and nine times. The chain links TRBV15 to TRBJ2-3, with TRBD2 matching over 14 bases. The CDR3 totals 16 residues. J gave up 5 bases and V 1 base, and 2 bases lay outside the gene matches. CDR1 LNHNV and CDR2 YYDKDF come from the germline V gene (reference sequence). This CDR3 is CATSRGGLAGVDTQYF. CDR3 nucleotide sequence: TGTGCCACCAGCAGAGGGGGACTAGCGGGAGTAGATACGCAGTATTTT. Complete variable domain (other parts from reference TRBV15 and TRBJ2-3): DAMVIQNPRYQVTQFGKPVTLSCSQTLNHNVMYWYQQKSSQAPKLLFHYYDKDFNNEADTPDNFQSRRPNTSFCFLDIRSPGLGDTAMYLCATSRGGLAGVDTQYFGPGTRLTVL.

This clone appeared a single time. V usage is TRBV14 and J usage is TRBJ2-7; 9 bases fit TRBD2. Germline CDR1 reads SGHDN; CDR2 reads FVKESK. The length of the CDR3 is 15 residues. V shed 3 bases and J 2 bases; nucleotides not matched to a gene: 5. This chain's CDR3 is CASSHSGRRPYEQYF. CDR3 DNA: TGTGCCAGCAGCCATAGCGGGAGACGCCCCTACGAGCAGTACTTC.

V and J are TRBV29-1 and TRBJ2-3; no clear D gene. Looked up from germline, CDR1 is SQVTM and CDR2 is ANQGSEA. V was pared by 4 bases and J by 5 bases, with 10 bases between. The CDR3 sequence is 12 residues long. The CDR3 region is CSVVAVGDTQYF. The CDR3 bases are TGCAGCGTTGTTGCGGTTGGAGATACGCAGTATTTT.

This sequence joins TRBV27 and TRBJ2-7; a weak D match, TRBD1 (5 bases). Germline assignment: CDR1 MNHEY and CDR2 SMNVEV (reference sequence). The ends were cut back, 4 bases at V and 1 base at J, with 11 bases in the middle. The CDR3 sequence is 14 residues long. The DNA of the CDR3 is TGTGCCAGCAGTTCCAGGGTTACGTCCTACGAGCAGTACTTC. Its protein is CASSSRVTSYEQYF.

The rearrangement joins TRBV25-1 to TRBJ2-5, with TRBD2 matching over 7 bases. The germline gives CDR1 MGHDK, CDR2 SYGVNS. The CDR3 is 14 residues long. V was pared by 2 bases and J by 5 bases, with 5 bases of the junction left unmatched. CDR3 nucleotide sequence: TGTGCCAGCAGTGAAACGGGAGGTGGGGAGACCCAGTACTTC. It encodes CASSETGGGETQYF.

The CDR3 region has the DNA TGTGCCACCAGCAGAAACCACGGGGAGACCCAGTACTTC. Encoded protein: CATSRNHGETQYF. J is TRBJ2-5 and V is TRBV15; no firm D call. V lost 2 bases and J 5 bases, leaving 9 bases between the germline ends. Germline CDR1 is LNHNV and CDR2 is YYDKDF (reference sequence). CDR3 size: 13 residues.

This rearrangement joins TRBV4-1 to TRBJ2-1; TRBD2 might be the D (5 bases). Germline CDR1 reads MGHRA; CDR2 reads YSYEKL. Trimming left V 0 bases short and J 7 bases short, with 16 bases between. The CDR3 covers 16 residues. The DNA of the CDR3 is TGCGCCAGCAGCCAAGAGACCCGGGGAGTATCTAATGAGCAGTTCTTC. Translation gives CASSQETRGVSNEQFF.

This chain joins TRBV27 and TRBJ1-1; possibly TRBD1 for D (5 bases). This CDR3 spans 15 amino acids. V lost 6 bases to trimming and J lost 4 bases, with 18 bases between them. Germline CDR1 is MNHEY and CDR2 is SMNVEV (reference sequence). CDR3: CASRSPAGGGTEAFF. CDR3 in DNA: TGTGCCAGCAGGTCGCCCGCGGGGGGAGGCACTGAAGCTTTCTTT.

The gene calls are TRBV7-3 and TRBJ2-6; a weak D match, TRBD1 (6 bases). The V end was cut by 5 bases, the J end by 2 bases, with 19 bases between. The V gene's germline CDR1 is SGHTA and CDR2 FQGTGA. The CDR3 runs 18 residues. The CDR3 spells CASSPMLVGGTGANVLTF. The CDR3 nucleotides read TGTGCCAGCAGCCCCATGCTCGTTGGGGGCACTGGGGCCAACGTCCTGACTTTC.

The V and J genes are TRBV2 and TRBJ2-1; 8 bases are a match to TRBD1. From germline, CDR1 is SNHLY and CDR2 FYNNEI. J lost 3 bases, V lost 6 bases, and 10 bases had no gene match. This CDR3 has 16 amino acids. CDR3 DNA sequence: TGTGCCAGCAGACGCGCCCGGGACAGGTACTACAATGAGCAGTTCTTC. Residues: CASRRARDRYYNEQFF.

The chain is built from TRBV11-2 and TRBJ2-1, with 13 bases that match TRBD2. From germline, CDR1 is SGHAT and CDR2 FQNNGV. The CDR3 runs to 16 residues. V lost 5 bases, J lost 10 bases, and 11 bases stayed unmatched. Here the CDR3 reads CASSTGRTSGREEQFF. The CDR3 coding sequence is TGTGCCAGCAGCACAGGTCGTACTAGCGGGAGGGAGGAGCAGTTCTTC.

V is TRBV11-1 and J is TRBJ2-5, with 8 bases identical to TRBD1. The CDR3 length is 13 residues. Germline CDR1 SGHAT, CDR2 FQDESV (reference sequence). The junction had 3 bases not matched to a gene; V was cut back by 5 bases and J by 4 bases. CDR3 nucleotides: TGTGCCAGCAGCCCTGGACAGGGAGAGACCCAGTACTTC. This encodes CASSPGQGETQYF.

V gene TRBV7-9 combines with J gene TRBJ1-2; D ambiguous. The V end lost 4 bases, the J end lost 7 bases, and 22 bases lay between the germline ends. Germline values: CDR1 SEHNR, CDR2 FQNEAQ (reference sequence). The CDR3 contains 16 residues. The CDR3 DNA is TGTGCCAGCAGCTCATTGAGGGTTGCGGGTCTGGGTGGCTACACCTTC. This gives the protein CASSSLRVAGLGGYTF.

This clone appeared once. This chain links TRBV5-4 with TRBJ2-7; 12 nucleotides match TRBD2. In germline, CDR1 is SGHNT, CDR2 YYREEE (reference sequence). Trimming cost V 4 bases and J 4 bases; bases outside gene matches: 3. The CDR3 sequence is 14 residues long. Here the CDR3 reads CASSSGLAGYEQYF. The CDR3 region has the DNA TGTGCCAGCAGCAGCGGACTAGCGGGGTACGAGCAGTACTTC.